A single sample is the source of the 15 T cell receptor beta chains below, sequenced in a study of technical replicates of blood from several donors. Assay: immunoSEQ multiplex PCR; the TCRdb copy retains only in-frame clones and omits some. The sample has some 77,000 clones, 80% to 95% seen once; the top ten hold around 0.37%. Sequenced sample: T cells isolated from PBMCs. The receptors derive from a human donor in good health.

The rearrangement uses TRBV6-5 and TRBJ2-1; 7 nucleotides line up with TRBD1. In germline, CDR1 is MNHEY, CDR2 SVGAGI. V lost 6 bases, J lost 10 bases, and 6 bases stayed unmatched. CDR3 size: 12 residues. CDR3 DNA: TGTGCCAGCAGCCCCGACAGGGACGAGCAGTTCTTC. It specifies CASSPDRDEQFF.

The chain links TRBV19 to TRBJ1-1, with a weak D call TRBD1 (5 bases). Germline lookup yields CDR1 LNHDA and CDR2 SQIVND (reference sequence). The CDR3 is 15 residues long. V was shortened by 8 bases and J by 0 bases, with 16 bases between the two germline ends. This CDR3 is CASDPGREVNTEAFF. CDR3 DNA: TGTGCCAGTGACCCGGGGCGGGAGGTGAACACTGAAGCTTTCTTT.

The rearrangement uses TRBV30 and TRBJ2-2, with 7 bases that match TRBD2. Germline loops: CDR1 GTSNPN, CDR2 SVGIG (reference sequence). This CDR3 spans 15 amino acids. The J segment lost 6 bases and the V segment lost 3 bases, leaving 10 bases of the junction unmatched. CDR3 region: CAWSPGERDSGELFF. The CDR3 nucleotides are TGTGCCTGGAGCCCCGGGGAGCGGGATTCCGGGGAGCTGTTTTTT.

This chain links TRBV11-2 with TRBJ2-1; TRBD1 matches at 7 bases. CDR3 length: 15 amino acids. Germline V gives CDR1 SGHAT, CDR2 FQNNGV. The V and J ends lost 2 bases and 7 bases, in that order; junction bases with no gene match: 8. CDR3 protein: CASSLKGGGRNEQFF. CDR3 coding DNA: TGTGCCAGCAGCTTAAAAGGGGGCGGACGGAATGAGCAGTTCTTC.

This chain joins TRBV5-1 and TRBJ2-7; 10 nucleotides align to TRBD1. The CDR3 is 15 amino acids. Germline assignment: CDR1 SGHRS and CDR2 YFSETQ. Losses at the gene ends were 3 bases for V and 5 bases for J; bases not matched to a gene: 8. In nucleotides, the CDR3 is TGCGCCAGCAGCTCGCGACAGGGGGCTACGGACGAGCAGTACTTC. Its protein is CASSSRQGATDEQYF.

The chain combines TRBV21-1 with TRBJ1-2. TRBV21-1 has pseudogene status. The CDR3 has 13 residues. DNA of the CDR3: TGTGCCAGCAGCGAAAGTTTGGAGTATGGCTACACCTTC. It translates to CASSESLEYGYTF.

This clone was recorded once. CDR3 bases: TGTGCCAGCAGCGTCGACAGGACGGGTAATGAAAAACTGTTTTTT. This encodes CASSVDRTGNEKLFF. The J gene is TRBJ1-4, the V gene TRBV9; D may be TRBD1 (6 bases). The germline gives CDR1 SGDLS, CDR2 YYNGEE. With 2 bases removed from V and 4 bases from J, the gap between germline ends came to 12 bases. The CDR3 is 15 residues long.

The chain joins TRBV11-2 to TRBJ2-7, with 10 bases lining up with TRBD1. Germline V gene lookup returns CDR1 SGHAT and CDR2 FQNNGV. The CDR3 runs 15 residues. V was pared by 6 bases and J by 5 bases, with 10 bases of the junction left unmatched. CDR3: CASSTGTGVGHEQYF. The CDR3 bases are TGTGCCAGCAGTACCGGGACAGGGGTTGGCCACGAGCAGTACTTC.

The genes are TRBV9 and TRBJ2-3, with 8 bases that match TRBD2. Losses at the gene ends were 4 bases for V and 3 bases for J; bases not matched to a gene: 7. The CDR3 consists of 15 residues. Germline loops: CDR1 SGDLS, CDR2 YYNGEE. CDR3 in DNA: TGTGCCAGCAGCCCGCCCTTAGCGGGAACAGATACGCAGTATTTT. This sequence encodes CASSPPLAGTDTQYF.

The chain combines TRBV25-1 with TRBJ2-7; no firm D call. The V gene's germline CDR1 is MGHDK and CDR2 SYGVNS. Trimming pared 5 bases from V and 2 bases from J, leaving 10 bases between. The CDR3 runs to 13 residues. As DNA, the CDR3 is TGTGCCAGCAGTCTGTACTCAACCTACGAGCAGTACTTC. Translation gives CASSLYSTYEQYF.

This clone appeared a single time. The chain joins TRBV5-6 to TRBJ2-3, with 7 nucleotides matching TRBD2. The CDR3 totals 15 residues. Germline trimming cut 2 bases from V and 6 bases from J; bases unmatched to any gene: 9. Germline CDR1 SGHDT, CDR2 YYEEEE. The chain's CDR3 is CASSFRGGSSDTQYF. As DNA, the CDR3 is TGTGCCAGCAGCTTTAGGGGAGGGTCATCCGATACGCAGTATTTT.

This clone occurred once. This chain joins TRBV15 and TRBJ1-1; D call uncertain. This CDR3 has 15 residues. CDR1 and CDR2 from the germline V gene are LNHNV and YYDKDF (reference sequence). Trimming cost V 1 base and J 4 bases, with 13 bases left between them. CDR3 nucleotide sequence: TGTGCCACCAGCAGAGTAGAGGGTTTCCTCACTGAAGCTTTCTTT. It yields the protein CATSRVEGFLTEAFF.

V is TRBV7-9 and J is TRBJ1-2, with TRBD1 matching over 11 bases. CDR3 length equals 15 residues. CDR1 SEHNR and CDR2 FQNEAQ come from the germline V gene (reference sequence). Trimming took 5 bases from V and 4 from J; bases not matched to a gene: 6. The CDR3 reads CASSKGQGAVYGYTF. Here the CDR3 DNA reads TGTGCCAGCAGCAAAGGACAGGGGGCCGTCTATGGCTACACCTTC.

V is TRBV11-2 and J is TRBJ2-5, with D tentatively TRBD2 (5 bases). CDR1 and CDR2 from the germline V gene are SGHAT and FQNNGV. V lost 5 bases, J lost 5 bases, and 18 bases lay in between. This CDR3 has 15 residues. The DNA for the CDR3 is TGTGCCAGCAGCCCAATTGAAAGCGGTTGGGAGACCCAGTACTTC. Translating it yields CASSPIESGWETQYF.

The gene calls are TRBV7-2 and TRBJ2-5, with D possibly being TRBD1 (6 bases). Trimming took off 4 bases at V and 2 bases at J, with 11 bases between the two ends. Germline V gives CDR1 SGHTA, CDR2 FQGNSA. CDR3 length equals 14 residues. The CDR3 DNA is TGTGCCAGCAGCTCGACAGGTACTCAAGAGACCCAGTACTTC. It yields the protein CASSSTGTQETQYF.